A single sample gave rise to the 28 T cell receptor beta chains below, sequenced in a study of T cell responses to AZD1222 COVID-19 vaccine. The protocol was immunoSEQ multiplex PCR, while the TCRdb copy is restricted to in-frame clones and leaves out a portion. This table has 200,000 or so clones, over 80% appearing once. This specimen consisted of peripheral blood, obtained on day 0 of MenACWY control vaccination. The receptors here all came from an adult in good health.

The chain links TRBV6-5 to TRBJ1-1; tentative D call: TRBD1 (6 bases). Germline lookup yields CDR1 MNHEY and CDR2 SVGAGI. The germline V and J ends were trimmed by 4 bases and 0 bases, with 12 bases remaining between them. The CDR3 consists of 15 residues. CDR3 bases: TGTGCCAGCAGTTCCTCCCAGGGGCTGAACACTGAAGCTTTCTTT. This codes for CASSSSQGLNTEAFF.

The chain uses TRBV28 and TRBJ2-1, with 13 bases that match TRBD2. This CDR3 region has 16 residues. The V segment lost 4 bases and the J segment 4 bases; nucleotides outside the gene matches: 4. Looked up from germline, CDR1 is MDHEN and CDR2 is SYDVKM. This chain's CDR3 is CASSSGTSGAYNEQFF. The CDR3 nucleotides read TGTGCCAGCAGTTCCGGGACTAGCGGGGCGTACAATGAGCAGTTCTTC.

The CDR3 region is CASTSGGLQPQHF. The CDR3 coding sequence is TGTGCCAGCACCAGCGGCGGCCTCCAGCCCCAGCATTTT. The gene calls are TRBV12-3 or TRBV12-4 and TRBJ1-5; no reliable D call. The CDR3 is 13 amino acids. Trimming left V 7 bases short and J 7 bases short, with 14 bases between.

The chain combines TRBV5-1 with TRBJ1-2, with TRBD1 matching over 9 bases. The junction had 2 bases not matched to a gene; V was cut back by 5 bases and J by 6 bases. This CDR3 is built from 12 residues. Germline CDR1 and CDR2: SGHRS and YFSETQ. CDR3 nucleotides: TGCGCCAGCAGAACAGGGGGCCATGGCTACACCTTC. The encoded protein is CASRTGGHGYTF.

The CDR3 DNA reads TGCAGTGCTAGTCCCATGACTAGCGGGGGTGATACGCAGTATTTT. This sequence encodes CSASPMTSGGDTQYF. The rearrangement uses TRBV20-1 and TRBJ2-3, with 12 bases that match TRBD2. With 3 bases clipped from V and 6 bases from J, the junction kept 7 bases outside the gene matches. Looked up from germline, CDR1 is DFQATT and CDR2 is SNEGSKA (reference sequence). The CDR3 consists of 15 residues.

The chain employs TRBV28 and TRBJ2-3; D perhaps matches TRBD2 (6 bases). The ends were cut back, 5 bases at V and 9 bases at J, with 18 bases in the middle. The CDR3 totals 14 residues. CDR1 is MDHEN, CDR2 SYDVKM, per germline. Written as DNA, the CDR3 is TGTGCCAGCAGTAGGGCAGGCGGGGATCGCACGCAGTATTTT. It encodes CASSRAGGDRTQYF.

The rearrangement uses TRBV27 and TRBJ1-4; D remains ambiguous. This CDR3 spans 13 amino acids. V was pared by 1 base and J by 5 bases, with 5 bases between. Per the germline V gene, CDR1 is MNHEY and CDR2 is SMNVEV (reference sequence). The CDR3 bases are TGTGCCAGCAGTTTATGGGTGAATGAAAAACTGTTTTTT. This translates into CASSLWVNEKLFF.

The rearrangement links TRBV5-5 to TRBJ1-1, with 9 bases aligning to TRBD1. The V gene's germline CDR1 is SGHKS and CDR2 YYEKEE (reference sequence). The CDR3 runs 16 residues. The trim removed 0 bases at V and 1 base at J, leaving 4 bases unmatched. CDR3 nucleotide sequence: TGTGCCAGCAGCTTGGAGACGACAGGGGGGAACACTGAAGCTTTCTTT. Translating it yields CASSLETTGGNTEAFF.

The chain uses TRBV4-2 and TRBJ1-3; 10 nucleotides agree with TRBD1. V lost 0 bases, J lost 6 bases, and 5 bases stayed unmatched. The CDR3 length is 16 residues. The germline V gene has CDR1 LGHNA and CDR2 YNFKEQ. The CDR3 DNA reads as TGTGCCAGCAGCCAAGATCTGACAGGGGGCGTAAACACCATATATTTT. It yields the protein CASSQDLTGGVNTIYF.

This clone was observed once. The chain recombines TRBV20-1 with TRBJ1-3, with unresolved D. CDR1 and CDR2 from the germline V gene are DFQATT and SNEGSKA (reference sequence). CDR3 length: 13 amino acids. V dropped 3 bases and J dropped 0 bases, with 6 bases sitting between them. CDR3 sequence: CSASSVSGNTIYF. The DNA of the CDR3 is TGCAGTGCTAGTAGTGTCTCTGGAAACACCATATATTTT.

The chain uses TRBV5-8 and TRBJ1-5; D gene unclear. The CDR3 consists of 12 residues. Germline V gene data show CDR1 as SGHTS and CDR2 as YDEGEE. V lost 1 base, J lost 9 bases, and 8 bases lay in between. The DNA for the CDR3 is TGTGCCAGCAGCTTGTACCCGGGGCCCCAGCATTTT. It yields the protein CASSLYPGPQHF.

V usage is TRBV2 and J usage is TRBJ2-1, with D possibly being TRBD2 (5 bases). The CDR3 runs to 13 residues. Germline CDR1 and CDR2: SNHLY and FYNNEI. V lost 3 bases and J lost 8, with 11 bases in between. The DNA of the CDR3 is TGTGCCAGCAGTGAGGGCACCGGGGATGAGCAGTTCTTC. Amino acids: CASSEGTGDEQFF.

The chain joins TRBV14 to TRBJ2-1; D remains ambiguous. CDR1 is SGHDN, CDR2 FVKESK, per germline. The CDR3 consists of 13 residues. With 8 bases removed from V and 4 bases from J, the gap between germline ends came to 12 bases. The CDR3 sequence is CASGPFGYNEQFF. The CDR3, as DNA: TGTGCCAGCGGTCCCTTCGGGTACAATGAGCAGTTCTTC.

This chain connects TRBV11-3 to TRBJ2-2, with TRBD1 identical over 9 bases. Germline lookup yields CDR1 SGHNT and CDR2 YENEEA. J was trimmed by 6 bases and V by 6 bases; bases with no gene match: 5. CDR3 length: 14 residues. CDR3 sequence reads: CASRIRQGAGELFF. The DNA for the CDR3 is TGTGCCAGCAGAATACGACAGGGGGCCGGGGAGCTGTTTTTT.

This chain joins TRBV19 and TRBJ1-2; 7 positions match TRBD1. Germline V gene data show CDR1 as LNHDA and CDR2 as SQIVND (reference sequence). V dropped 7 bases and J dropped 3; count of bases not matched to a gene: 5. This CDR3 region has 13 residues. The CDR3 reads CASTKGQHYGYTF. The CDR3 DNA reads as TGTGCCAGTACTAAGGGACAGCACTATGGCTACACCTTC.

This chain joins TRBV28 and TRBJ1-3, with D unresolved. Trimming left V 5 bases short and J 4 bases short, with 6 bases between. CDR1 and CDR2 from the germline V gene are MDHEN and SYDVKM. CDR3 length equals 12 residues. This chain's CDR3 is CASSPPGNTIYF. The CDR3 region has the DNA TGTGCCAGCAGTCCACCGGGAAACACCATATATTTT.

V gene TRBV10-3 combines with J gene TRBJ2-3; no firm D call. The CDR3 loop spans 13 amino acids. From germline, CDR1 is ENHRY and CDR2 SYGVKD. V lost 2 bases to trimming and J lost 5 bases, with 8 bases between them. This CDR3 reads CAISELDKDTQYF. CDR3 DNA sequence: TGTGCCATCAGTGAGCTCGACAAAGATACGCAGTATTTT.

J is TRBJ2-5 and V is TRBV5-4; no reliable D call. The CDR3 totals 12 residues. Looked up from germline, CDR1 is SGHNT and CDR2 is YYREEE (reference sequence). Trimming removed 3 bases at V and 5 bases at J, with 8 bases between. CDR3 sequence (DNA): TGTGCCAGCAGCTCCGCCCCGGAGACCCAGTACTTC. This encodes CASSSAPETQYF.

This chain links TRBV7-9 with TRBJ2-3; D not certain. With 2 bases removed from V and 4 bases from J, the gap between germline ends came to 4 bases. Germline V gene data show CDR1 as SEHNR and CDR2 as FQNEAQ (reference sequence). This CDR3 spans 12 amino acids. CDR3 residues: CASSLYPDTQYF. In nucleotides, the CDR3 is TGTGCCAGCAGCTTATATCCAGATACGCAGTATTTT.

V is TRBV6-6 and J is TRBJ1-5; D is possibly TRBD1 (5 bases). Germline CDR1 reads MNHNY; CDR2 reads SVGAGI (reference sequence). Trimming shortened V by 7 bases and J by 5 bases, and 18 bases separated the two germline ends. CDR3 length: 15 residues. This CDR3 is CASTYGGGGDQPQHF. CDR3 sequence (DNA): TGTGCCAGCACCTACGGGGGTGGGGGGGATCAGCCCCAGCATTTT.

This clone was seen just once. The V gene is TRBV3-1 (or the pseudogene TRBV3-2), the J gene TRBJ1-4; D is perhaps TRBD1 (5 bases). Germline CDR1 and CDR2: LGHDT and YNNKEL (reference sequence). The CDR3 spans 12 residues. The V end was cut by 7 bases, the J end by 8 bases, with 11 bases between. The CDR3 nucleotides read TGTGCCAGCATGGGGGAGGGCGAAAAACTGTTTTTT. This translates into CASMGEGEKLFF.

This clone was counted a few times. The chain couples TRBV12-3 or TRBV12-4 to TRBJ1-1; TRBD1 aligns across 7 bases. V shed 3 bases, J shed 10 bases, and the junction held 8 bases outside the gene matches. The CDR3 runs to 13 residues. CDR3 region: CASSFSDRKAAFF. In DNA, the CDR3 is TGTGCCAGCAGTTTCTCGGACAGGAAGGCAGCTTTCTTT.

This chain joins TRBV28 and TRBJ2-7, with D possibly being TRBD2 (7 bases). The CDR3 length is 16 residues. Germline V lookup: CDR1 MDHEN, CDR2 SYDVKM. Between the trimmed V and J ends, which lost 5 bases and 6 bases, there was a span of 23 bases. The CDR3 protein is CASSPSGTPFRGEQYF. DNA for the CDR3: TGTGCCAGCAGTCCCAGCGGGACACCCTTTCGGGGCGAGCAGTACTTC.

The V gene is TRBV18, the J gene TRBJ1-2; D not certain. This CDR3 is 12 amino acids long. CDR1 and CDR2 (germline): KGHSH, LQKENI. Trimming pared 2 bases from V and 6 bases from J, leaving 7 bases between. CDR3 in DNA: TGTGCCAGCTCACCAAGACGGGATGGCTACACCTTC. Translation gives CASSPRRDGYTF. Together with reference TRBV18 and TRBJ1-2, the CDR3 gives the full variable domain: NAGVMQNPRHLVRRRGQEARLRCSPMKGHSHVYWYRQLPEEGLKFMVYLQKENIIDESGMPKERFSAEFPKEGPSILRIQQVVRGDSAAYFCASSPRRDGYTFGSGTRLTVV.

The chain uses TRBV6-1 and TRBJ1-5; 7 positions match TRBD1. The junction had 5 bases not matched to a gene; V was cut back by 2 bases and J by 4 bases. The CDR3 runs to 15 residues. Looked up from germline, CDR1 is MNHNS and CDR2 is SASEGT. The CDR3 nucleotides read TGTGCCAGCAGTGAACAAGTCAGGGGGAATCAGCCCCAGCATTTT. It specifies CASSEQVRGNQPQHF.

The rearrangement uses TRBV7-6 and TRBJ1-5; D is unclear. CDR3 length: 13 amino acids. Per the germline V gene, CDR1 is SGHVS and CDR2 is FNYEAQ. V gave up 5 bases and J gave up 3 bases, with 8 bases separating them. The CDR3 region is CASSRWTNQPQHF. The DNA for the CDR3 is TGTGCCAGCAGCCGATGGACCAATCAGCCCCAGCATTTT. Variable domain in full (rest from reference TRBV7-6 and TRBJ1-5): GAGVSQSPRYKVTKRGQDVALRCDPISGHVSLYWYRQALGQGPEFLTYFNYEAQQDKSGLPNDRFSAERPEGSISTLTIQRTEQRDSAMYRCASSRWTNQPQHFGDGTRLSIL.

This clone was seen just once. CDR3 nucleotide sequence: TGTGCCAGCAGCTTAGGGAGTGTAGGCTACGAGCAGTACTTC. Its translation: CASSLGSVGYEQYF. The chain uses TRBV7-9 and TRBJ2-7; D unclear. Per germline, CDR1 SEHNR and CDR2 FQNEAQ (reference sequence). The CDR3 loop spans 14 amino acids. V lost 1 base and J lost 3, with 10 bases in between.

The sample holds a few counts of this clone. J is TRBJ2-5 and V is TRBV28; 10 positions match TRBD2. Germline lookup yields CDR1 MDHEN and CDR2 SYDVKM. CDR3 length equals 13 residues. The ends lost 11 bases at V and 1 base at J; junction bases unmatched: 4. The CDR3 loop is CAGKRGGQETQYF. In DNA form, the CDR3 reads TGTGCCGGGAAGCGGGGGGGCCAAGAGACCCAGTACTTC.